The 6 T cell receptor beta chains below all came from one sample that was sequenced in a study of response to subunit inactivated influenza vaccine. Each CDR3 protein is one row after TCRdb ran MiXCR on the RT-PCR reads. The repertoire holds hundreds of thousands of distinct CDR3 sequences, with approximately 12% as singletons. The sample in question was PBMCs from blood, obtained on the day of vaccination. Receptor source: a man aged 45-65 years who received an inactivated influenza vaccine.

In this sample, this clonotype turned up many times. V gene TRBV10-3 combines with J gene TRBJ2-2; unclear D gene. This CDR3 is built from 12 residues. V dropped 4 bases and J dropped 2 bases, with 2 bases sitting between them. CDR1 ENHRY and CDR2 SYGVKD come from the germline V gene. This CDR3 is CAISANTGELFF. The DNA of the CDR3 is TGTGCCATCAGTGCAAACACCGGGGAGCTGTTTTTT.

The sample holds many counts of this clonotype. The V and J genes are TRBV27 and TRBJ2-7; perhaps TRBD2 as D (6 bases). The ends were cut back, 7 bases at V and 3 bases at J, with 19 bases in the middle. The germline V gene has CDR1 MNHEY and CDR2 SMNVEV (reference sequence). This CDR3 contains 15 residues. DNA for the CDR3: TGTGCCAGCACCCTCGAGGCGGGACCAGGCTACGAGCAGTACTTC. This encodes CASTLEAGPGYEQYF.

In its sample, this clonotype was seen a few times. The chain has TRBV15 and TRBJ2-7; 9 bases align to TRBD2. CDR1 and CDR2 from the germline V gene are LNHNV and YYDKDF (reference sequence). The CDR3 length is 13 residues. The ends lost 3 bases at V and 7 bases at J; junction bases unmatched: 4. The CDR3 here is CATSSNLAGEQYF. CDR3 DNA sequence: TGTGCCACCAGCAGCAACCTAGCGGGGGAGCAGTACTTC.

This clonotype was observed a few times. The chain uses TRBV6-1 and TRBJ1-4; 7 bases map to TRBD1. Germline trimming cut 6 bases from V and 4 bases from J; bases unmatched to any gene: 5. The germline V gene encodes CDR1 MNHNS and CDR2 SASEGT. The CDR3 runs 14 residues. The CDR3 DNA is TGTGCCAGCAGCGAGACAGGGAATAATGAAAAACTGTTTTTT. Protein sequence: CASSETGNNEKLFF.

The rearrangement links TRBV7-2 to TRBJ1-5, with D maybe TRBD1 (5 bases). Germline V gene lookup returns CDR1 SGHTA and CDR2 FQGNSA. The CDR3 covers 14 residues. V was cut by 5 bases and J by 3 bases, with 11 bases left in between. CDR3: CASSQGAYNQPQHF. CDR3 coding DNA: TGTGCCAGCAGCCAAGGGGCGTACAATCAGCCCCAGCATTTT.

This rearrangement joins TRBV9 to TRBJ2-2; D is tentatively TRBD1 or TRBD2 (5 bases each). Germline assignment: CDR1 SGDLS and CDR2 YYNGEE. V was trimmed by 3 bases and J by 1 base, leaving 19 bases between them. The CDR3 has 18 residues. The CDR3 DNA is TGTGCCAGCAGCGGGATATCCGGGACCCCCATGAACACCGGGGAGCTGTTTTTT. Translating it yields CASSGISGTPMNTGELFF.